This is a list of T cell receptor beta chains from one sample in a study of sequential checkpoint blockade in melanoma. The method was immunoSEQ multiplex PCR; TCRdb's version includes in-frame clones alone and lacks a portion of them. Among approximately 22,000 clones listed, almost 85% were seen once. The starting material was CD8+ T cells sorted from blood (inferred from file names), obtained from a patient given nivolumab and ipilimumab in sequence. All receptors derive from a human donor with melanoma. Both conserved end residues are part of each CDR3. Each record gives: J gene, V gene, clone size, D gene, CDR3 protein, CDR3 DNA. A D gene is named only where the DNA matches it firmly. Only part of the rows carry a size: once, few, many, or a class if the clone is expanded.

>TRBJ2-2|TRBV5-6|-|-
CASSLTGLANTGELFF
TGTGCCAGCAGCTTGACGGGACTTGCGAACACCGGGGAGCTGTTTTTT
>TRBJ2-5|TRBV7-2|-|TRBD2
CASSQRAAGEETQYF
TGTGCCAGCAGCCAGAGGGCAGCGGGAGAAGAGACCCAGTACTTC
>TRBJ1-3|TRBV6-5|-|-
CASRIQSSGNTIYF
TGTGCCAGCAGGATACAGAGCTCTGGAAACACCATATATTTT
>TRBJ1-3|TRBV20-1|-|-
CSVAAGNTIYF
TGCAGTGTGGCCGCCGGAAACACCATATATTTT
>TRBJ2-1|TRBV27|-|-
CASTGRQSNEQFF
TGTGCCAGCACGGGTAGACAGTCCAATGAGCAGTTCTTC
>TRBJ1-2|TRBV7-2|-|TRBD1
CASSPVGTASNYGYTF
TGTGCCAGCAGCCCAGTTGGGACAGCTTCTAACTATGGCTACACCTTC
>TRBJ2-1|TRBV5-4|-|TRBD2
CASSPPTSGNYNEQFF
TGTGCCAGCAGCCCGCCGACTAGCGGGAATTACAATGAGCAGTTCTTC
>TRBJ2-7|TRBV18|-|-
CASSPRAYEQYF
TGTGCCAGCTCACCCCGGGCCTACGAGCAGTACTTC
>TRBJ2-1|TRBV18|-|-
CASSPLQNEQFF
TGTGCCAGCTCACCACTACAGAATGAGCAGTTCTTC
>TRBJ2-3|TRBV7-9|-|-
CASSLGLDTQYF
TGTGCCAGCAGCTTGGGACTAGATACGCAGTATTTT
>TRBJ2-5|TRBV29-1|-|-
CSVAPSETQYF
TGCAGCGTTGCCCCCTCTGAGACCCAGTACTTC
>TRBJ2-1|TRBV7-3|-|-
CASSTTRREQGSEQFF
TGTGCCAGCAGCACCACCCGGCGTGAACAGGGCTCTGAGCAGTTCTTC
>TRBJ1-1|TRBV5-1|-|TRBD1
CASSSLGTENTEAFF
TGCGCCAGCAGCTCACTAGGGACAGAGAACACTGAAGCTTTCTTT
>TRBJ1-1|TRBV5-1|-|-
CASRGEGATEAFF
TGCGCCAGCAGAGGAGAAGGGGCCACTGAAGCTTTCTTT
>TRBJ2-5|TRBV6-1|-|TRBD2
CASSETSALVETQYF
TGTGCCAGCAGTGAGACTAGCGCTTTAGTGGAGACCCAGTACTTC
>TRBJ2-7|TRBV5-1|once|-
CASSSSGVSHEQYF
TGCGCCAGCAGCTCGTCAGGGGTTTCGCACGAGCAGTACTTC
>TRBJ1-1|TRBV7-2|-|-
CASSGLQGLNTEAFF
TGTGCCAGCAGCGGGTTGCAGGGGCTGAACACTGAAGCTTTCTTT
>TRBJ1-2|TRBV6-5|once|-
CASSPGDGGRYGYTF
TGTGCCAGCAGCCCTGGGGACGGGGGGCGCTATGGCTACACCTTC
>TRBJ2-4|TRBV11-2|-|-
CASSRARGNLAKNIQYF
TGTGCCAGCAGCCGGGCAAGGGGAAATCTTGCCAAAAACATTCAGTACTTC
>TRBJ1-2|TRBV9|-|TRBD1
CASSPSGHRGVYTF
TGTGCCAGCAGCCCTTCGGGACACAGGGGCGTCTACACCTTC
>TRBJ2-1|TRBV5-6|-|TRBD1
CASSYDRGGKFF
TGTGCCAGCAGCTACGACAGGGGCGGTAAGTTCTTC
>TRBJ1-2|TRBV7-2|-|-
CASTLALGGYGYTF
TGTGCCAGCACCCTAGCCTTGGGGGGATATGGCTACACCTTC
>TRBJ2-7|TRBV30|-|-
CAWSVLYEQYF
TGTGCCTGGAGTGTACTCTACGAGCAGTACTTC
>TRBJ2-1|TRBV4-3|few|TRBD2
CASSQGLAGGYEQFF
TGCGCCAGCAGCCAAGGACTAGCGGGAGGGTATGAGCAGTTCTTC
>TRBJ1-3|TRBV5-6|-|-
CASSLEGPAGNTIYF
TGTGCCAGCAGCTTGGAGGGGCCCGCTGGAAACACCATATATTTT
>TRBJ1-4|TRBV29-1|few|-
CSVGGSGEKLFF
TGCAGCGTCGGGGGAAGTGGGGAAAAACTGTTTTTT
>TRBJ1-2|TRBV10-3|-|TRBD1
CAISEGTEANYGYTF
TGTGCCATCAGTGAAGGGACAGAAGCTAACTATGGCTACACCTTC